Sequencing of this TCR beta chain was carried out in a study of blood T cell repertoires in COVID-19. Across the whole study: The origin of the acute and convalescent COVID-19 samples was the United States, Italy and Spain.

Between the trimmed V and J ends, which lost 0 bases and 5 bases, there was a span of 17 bases. This CDR3 contains 16 residues. CDR1 MNHEY and CDR2 SVGEGT come from the germline V gene. Profiled with immunoSEQ multiplex PCR; TCRdb holds only in-frame clones, not every one. The sample records 250,000 to 400,000 clones, more than 75% being singletons. Recovered participants had two consecutive negative NP/OP PCR tests, healthcare professional clearance, or symptom resolution. This sequence originates from a man between 60 and 75 years old who had recovered from COVID-19. The sequenced sample consisted of PBMCs or T cells enriched from blood (not recorded which). V is TRBV6-2 or TRBV6-3 and J is TRBJ2-7; unclear D gene. The CDR3 sequence: CASSYSVGGGHDEQYF. CDR3 DNA sequence: TGTGCCAGCAGTTACTCAGTTGGCGGTGGCCACGACGAGCAGTACTTC.